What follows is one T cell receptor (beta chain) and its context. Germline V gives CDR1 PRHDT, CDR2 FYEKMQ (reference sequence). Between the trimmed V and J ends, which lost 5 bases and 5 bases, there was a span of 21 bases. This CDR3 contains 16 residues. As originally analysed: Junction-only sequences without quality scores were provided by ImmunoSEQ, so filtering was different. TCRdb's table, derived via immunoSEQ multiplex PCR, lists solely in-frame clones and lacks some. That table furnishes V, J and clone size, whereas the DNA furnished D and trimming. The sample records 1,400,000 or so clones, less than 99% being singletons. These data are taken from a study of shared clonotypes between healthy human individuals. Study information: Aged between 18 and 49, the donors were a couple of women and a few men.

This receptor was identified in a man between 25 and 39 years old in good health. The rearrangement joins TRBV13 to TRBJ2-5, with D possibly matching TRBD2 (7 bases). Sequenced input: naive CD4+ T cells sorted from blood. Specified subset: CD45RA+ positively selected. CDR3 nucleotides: TGTGCCAGCAGCCCAAAGGGGGGGAGTAAATGGGAGACCCAGTACTTC. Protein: CASSPKGGSKWETQYF. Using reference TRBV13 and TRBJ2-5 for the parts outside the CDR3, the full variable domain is AAGVIQSPRHLIKEKRETATLKCYPIPRHDTVYWYQQGPGQDPQFLISFYEKMQSDKGSIPDRFSAQQFSDYHSELNMSSLELGDSALYFCASSPKGGSKWETQYFGPGTRLLVL.